What follows is one T cell receptor (beta chain) and its context. The antigen remains undetermined. CDR1 and CDR2 (germline): SGHTA, FQGNSA. This CDR3 region has 17 residues. J gave up 0 bases and V 4 bases, and 5 bases lay outside the gene matches. The entry originates in a study of T cell responses to AZD1222 COVID-19 vaccine. Points from the study as a whole: Donor demographics were predominantly white British with a female majority; clonal diversity may be underestimated.

Generated by immunoSEQ multiplex PCR, the TCRdb table keeps only in-frame clones and is missing some. The sample consists of 100,000 to 150,000 clones, over 75% of them appearing once. The V and J genes are TRBV7-2 and TRBJ2-3, with TRBD2 identical over 12 bases. This TCR was sampled from an adult in good health. This sample comprised peripheral blood, obtained on day 0 of AZD1222 vaccination. The CDR3 DNA reads as TGTGCCAGCAGCTCAAACGGACTAGCGGGGAGCACAGATACGCAGTATTTT. It specifies CASSSNGLAGSTDTQYF.